The sample holds many counts of the clone carrying this TCR beta chain. The TCR beta library used iRepertoire HTBI primers with Arm-PCR amplification of CDR3. MiXCR, run by TCRdb on the multiplex PCR reads, gives a single entry per CDR3 protein. This sample yields a few hundred thousand distinct CDR3 sequences, of which around 19% are seen a single time; 14% belongs to the top ten. The time point here: newly diagnosed GD, antithyroid drugs for less than 3 months. The TCR library was made from RNA that had been extracted from PBMCs in TRIzol. The sample belongs to a study of regulatory T cells in long-lasting Graves disease. The data were also submitted as part of a second study, on T cells in Graves' hyperthyroidism and ophthalmopathy. That paper states: Initially, a first-round RT-PCR of the TCR CDR3 employed the HTBI primer set.

This sample comprised peripheral blood mononuclear cells (PBMCs), obtained at new diagnosis, from a patient treated with antithyroid drugs. This clonotype was obtained from a young woman with Graves disease.

CDR3 amino acids: CASSLTDSNYGYTF. As DNA, the CDR3 is TGCGCCAGCAGCTTGACAGATTCTAACTATGGCTACACCTTC. The chain carries TRBV5-1 and TRBJ1-2, with D hard to call. The germline V and J ends were trimmed by 1 base and 0 bases, with 7 bases remaining between them. CDR3 length: 14 amino acids. Germline CDR1 SGHRS, CDR2 YFSETQ.